This entry is about one T cell receptor beta chain. The entry originates in a study of blood T cell repertoires in COVID-19. Original analysis: Amplification with reference gene primers provided the estimates of nucleated cell counts. Profiled with immunoSEQ multiplex PCR; TCRdb holds only in-frame clones, not every one. V and J calls and clone size are given by that table; D and trimming were obtained from the DNA. The data show approximately 190,000 clones, around 84% seen once. Material: peripheral blood. The origin of this receptor is a man aged 25 to 45 with active or convalescent COVID-19.

CDR3: CASSPTGAGDGTEAFF. Written as DNA, the CDR3 is TGTGCCAGCAGTCCGACAGGGGCCGGGGATGGCACTGAAGCTTTCTTT. This sequence joins TRBV28 and TRBJ1-1, with 8 bases aligning to TRBD1. V was pared by 5 bases and J by 4 bases, with 12 bases of the junction left unmatched. Germline CDR1 reads MDHEN; CDR2 reads SYDVKM. The CDR3 length is 16 residues.